A selection of T cell receptor beta chains follows, all from one sample in a study of regulatory T cells in long-lasting Graves disease. TCRdb passed the multiplex PCR reads through MiXCR, listing each CDR3 protein once. This table has about 430,000 distinct CDR3 sequences, 21% appearing once. Sequences were derived from peripheral blood mononuclear cells (PBMCs), sampled when the disease was refractory, from a patient treated with antithyroid drugs. The receptor source for this set is a female donor with Graves disease. CDR3s include the opening cysteine and the closing phenylalanine or tryptophan. D genes are given only for firm matches. Rows may omit the clone size; those that give it use once, few, many or a size class.

j_call	v_call	clone_size	d_call	cdr3_nt	cdr3_aa
TRBJ1-1	TRBV25-1	many	TRBD1	TGTGCCAGCTCCAACAGGGGTCGTAGGGACACTGAAGCTTTCTTT	CASSNRGRRDTEAFF
TRBJ2-7	TRBV6-2/TRBV6-3	NA	TRBD2	TGTGCCAGCAGCCGACTAGCGGGGGCAGGGGCCGAGCAGTACTTC	CASSRLAGAGAEQYF
TRBJ2-3	TRBV7-8	NA	NA	TGTGCCAGCAGCTTAGATACGCGGGGAACAGATACGCAGTATTTT	CASSLDTRGTDTQYF
TRBJ1-5	TRBV6-2/TRBV6-3	NA	TRBD1	TGTGCCAGCAGTTACTCGATATGGGGGACAGGGAGGCAGCCCCAGCATTTT	CASSYSIWGTGRQPQHF
TRBJ1-1	TRBV6-2/TRBV6-3	many	NA	TGTGCCAGCAGTTTGCGTGCCGGGGACATGTTCACTGAAGCTTTCTTT	CASSLRAGDMFTEAFF
TRBJ2-1	TRBV11-2	few	NA	TGTGCCAGCAGCTTAGAAGTAAATGAGCAGTTCTTC	CASSLEVNEQFF
TRBJ1-4	TRBV7-9	many	TRBD1	TGTGCCAGCAGCTCAACCGGGACAGGGGGTGAAAAACTGTTTTTT	CASSSTGTGGEKLFF
TRBJ1-4	TRBV2	many	NA	TGTGCCAGCAGTGAGACAACCACAAATGAAAAACTGTTTTTT	CASSETTTNEKLFF
TRBJ1-1	TRBV30	many	TRBD1	TGTGCCTGGGGAGGGGACAGGCCGAACACTGAAGCTTTCTTT	CAWGGDRPNTEAFF
TRBJ1-6	TRBV12-3/TRBV12-4	many	NA	TGTGCCAGCAGTTTACCAACGGACAGTGTTAATTCACCCCTCCACTTT	CASSLPTDSVNSPLHF
TRBJ2-7	TRBV2	many	TRBD2	TGTGCCAGCAGTGAACTAGCGGGCTACGAGCAGTACTTC	CASSELAGYEQYF
TRBJ2-7	TRBV20-1	NA	TRBD2	TGCAGTGCTTGGCGGGAGGGCGGATACGAGCAGTACTTC	CSAWREGGYEQYF
TRBJ1-4	TRBV6-2/TRBV6-3	NA	TRBD1	TGTGCCAGCAGTTCCGTCGGGACAGGGATTAATGAAAAACTGTTTTTT	CASSSVGTGINEKLFF
TRBJ2-3	TRBV4-1	NA	TRBD2	TGCGCCAGCAGCCAGGCAGCGGGAGTGGCAGATACGCAGTATTTT	CASSQAAGVADTQYF
TRBJ2-7	TRBV20-1	many	TRBD2	TGCAGTGCTAGACCTCCGGGACTAGAGATCTACGAGCAGTACTTC	CSARPPGLEIYEQYF
TRBJ1-2	TRBV6-5	many	TRBD1	TGTGCCAGCAGTTACGGACAGGCGAACTATGGCTACACCTTC	CASSYGQANYGYTF
TRBJ2-1	TRBV7-3	NA	TRBD2	TGTGCCAGCAGCTTAACTACGACTAGCGGGGGTTTAAATGAGCAGTTCTTC	CASSLTTTSGGLNEQFF
TRBJ1-1	TRBV3-1	many	NA	TGTGCCAGCAGCCCAGAAGGGACTGAAGCTTTCTTT	CASSPEGTEAFF
TRBJ2-5	TRBV3-1	many	NA	TGTGCCAGCAGCCAAGACGACTATCAGGGGGAGACCCAGTACTTC	CASSQDDYQGETQYF
TRBJ1-4	TRBV28	few	TRBD1	TGTGCCAGCAGTTTATCCTCCTCTCGGACAGGGGCCCTTAATGAAAAACTGTTTTTT	CASSLSSSRTGALNEKLFF
TRBJ2-7	TRBV10-3	NA	TRBD1	TGTGCCATTGGGGTCACGGGACAGGGGAACTACGAGCAGTACTTC	CAIGVTGQGNYEQYF
TRBJ2-7	TRBV2	many	TRBD2	TGTGCCAGCAGCGACGGGACTAGCAGACCCTACGAGCAGTACTTC	CASSDGTSRPYEQYF
TRBJ2-1	TRBV28	NA	NA	TGTGCCAGCAGGAGACAGGGAGGGACCTACAATGAGCAGTTCTTC	CASRRQGGTYNEQFF
TRBJ2-7	TRBV6-5	many	NA	TGTGCCAGCAGTTCTGGGGGAGGTCCCTACGAGCAGTACTTC	CASSSGGGPYEQYF
TRBJ2-1	TRBV27	NA	NA	TGTGCCAGCAGTTTATATCGGACAGCAAAATACAATGAGCAGTTCTTC	CASSLYRTAKYNEQFF
TRBJ2-5	TRBV5-6	many	NA	TGTGCCAGCAGCCCGATAAAGGGGGGTGATGAGACCCAGTACTTC	CASSPIKGGDETQYF
TRBJ2-3	TRBV28	few	TRBD2	TGTGCCAGCAGTTTCCCCGGACCGGGGGGTAGCGCGGCAGATACGCAGTATTTT	CASSFPGPGGSAADTQYF
TRBJ1-3	TRBV12-3/TRBV12-4	many	NA	TGTGCCAGCAGTTTACAACGGATCTCTGGAAACACCATATATTTT	CASSLQRISGNTIYF
TRBJ1-5	TRBV2	many	NA	TGTGCCAGCAGTAGGACAGTTAGCAATCAGCCCCAGCATTTT	CASSRTVSNQPQHF
TRBJ2-7	TRBV6-1	many	TRBD2	TGTGCCAGCTGGGGACTAGCGGGAAGAGGCGAGCAGTACTTC	CASWGLAGRGEQYF
TRBJ2-7	TRBV19	NA	TRBD1	TGTGCCAGTAGTCTAGCACAGGGGGCGTACGAGCAGCACTTC	CASSLAQGAYEQHF
TRBJ1-2	TRBV29-1	many	NA	TGCAGCGTTGACAGCTATAACTATGGCTACACCTTC	CSVDSYNYGYTF
TRBJ1-5	TRBV2	NA	NA	TGTGCCAGCATCCTGGACAGATCTAATCAGCCCCAGCATTTT	CASILDRSNQPQHF
TRBJ1-4	TRBV27	many	TRBD1	TGTGCCAGATACAGGGGCGGAATGTGGAAACTGTTTTTT	CARYRGGMWKLFF
TRBJ2-5	TRBV28	many	TRBD2	TGTGCCAGCAGTTTAACGACTAGCGGGAGGCGCGAGACCCAGTACTTC	CASSLTTSGRRETQYF
TRBJ2-7	TRBV5-4	NA	TRBD2	TGTGCCAGCAGCTTGGCGGGATCCGGGAGGGCCTTCTACGAGCAGTACTTC	CASSLAGSGRAFYEQYF
TRBJ2-5	TRBV29-1	NA	TRBD1	TGCAGCGTTGAATCCCGGGACAGGGGAAAGAAGACCCAGTACTTC	CSVESRDRGKKTQYF
TRBJ2-3	TRBV15	NA	TRBD2	TGTGCCACCAGCAGATGGGGTGTGGCCTCTAGCGGGTACACAGATACGCAGTATTTT	CATSRWGVASSGYTDTQYF
TRBJ2-7	TRBV3-1	few	TRBD2	TGTGCCAGCAGGACTAGCGGGAGGGCCGAGGACGAGCAGTACTTC	CASRTSGRAEDEQYF
TRBJ2-5	TRBV15	many	TRBD1	TGTGCCACCAGCAGAGACGAGGGACAGAAGAAAATGAAGACCCAGTACTTC	CATSRDEGQKKMKTQYF
TRBJ2-7	TRBV5-6	few	NA	TGTGCCAGCAGCGTACAGGTCTACGAGCAGTACTTC	CASSVQVYEQYF
TRBJ1-2	TRBV11-2	many	NA	TGTGCCAGCAGCCCCCGACAGGACTATGGCTACACCTTC	CASSPRQDYGYTF
TRBJ1-1	TRBV5-1	few	NA	TGCGCCAGCAGCTTATCAGGGGCGCAGACTGAAGCTTTCTTT	CASSLSGAQTEAFF
TRBJ2-5	TRBV25-1	NA	TRBD1	TGTGCCAGCAGTGTTTCCGGGACAGGCCAAGAGACCCAGTACTTC	CASSVSGTGQETQYF
TRBJ1-1	TRBV19	NA	NA	TGTGCCAGTAGGAGGACGGCAGATTTGAACACTGAAGCTTTCTTT	CASRRTADLNTEAFF
TRBJ2-7	TRBV28	many	TRBD2	TGTGCCAGCAGGGCAACTAGCGGGGGCGATGAGCAGTACTTC	CASRATSGGDEQYF
TRBJ2-7	TRBV28	many	NA	TGTGCCAGCACACCCCAGTCTGGATACTACGAGCAGTACTTC	CASTPQSGYYEQYF
TRBJ1-4	TRBV6-2/TRBV6-3	few	TRBD1	TGTGCCAGCAGTTACTCGGGTGGACAGGGATTAGTTGAAAAACTGTTTTTT	CASSYSGGQGLVEKLFF
TRBJ1-1	TRBV28	many	NA	TGTGCCAGCAGGGGAGTGGGGGGTTTAGCTGAAGCTTTCTTT	CASRGVGGLAEAFF
TRBJ1-4	TRBV18	NA	NA	TGTGCCAGCTCACCGGCACAAAATAATGAAAAACTGTTTTTT	CASSPAQNNEKLFF
TRBJ2-7	TRBV11-2	few	NA	TGTGCCAGCAGCTTGGGAGACGGCCGGTTGGCCGAGCAGTACTTC	CASSLGDGRLAEQYF
TRBJ1-4	TRBV6-5	many	NA	TGTGCCAGCAGTTACTCCACGACAGCCAGTATTTCAACTAATGAAAAACTGTTTTTT	CASSYSTTASISTNEKLFF
TRBJ1-2	TRBV28	many	TRBD1	TGTGCCAGCAGACCCGGGACAGGGGTCTATGGCTACACCTTC	CASRPGTGVYGYTF
TRBJ1-5	TRBV3-1	many	TRBD1	TGTGCCAGCAGCCAAGACAACTACGACAGGGTGAATCAGCCCCAGCATTTT	CASSQDNYDRVNQPQHF
TRBJ2-2	TRBV7-2	NA	TRBD1	TGTGCCAGCAGCCCTAACAGGGGAAGCACCGGGGAGCTGTTTTTT	CASSPNRGSTGELFF
TRBJ1-4	TRBV12-3/TRBV12-4	many	NA	TGTGCCAGCCGGCCTCCCTTGGCAACTAATGAAAAACTGTTTTTT	CASRPPLATNEKLFF
TRBJ2-1	TRBV28	NA	TRBD2	TGTGCCAGCAGTTTCCCTATGGTTGAGAGCGGGAGAGGATCCTACAATGAGCGGTTCTTC	CASSFPMVESGRGSYNERFF